This TCR beta chain was captured in a study of blood T cell repertoires in COVID-19. About the research overall: COVID-19 samples from acute and convalescent phases originated in the United States, Italy and Spain. PBMCs, B-cell-depleted T cells, or T cells provided the cDNA or gDNA that made up the material.

Trimming removed 1 base from V and 7 bases from J; junction bases left unmatched: 3. Germline CDR1 LNHDA, CDR2 SQIVND (reference sequence). The CDR3 consists of 14 residues. In the source study's methods: Amplification of reference gene primers provided the estimated nucleated cell counts. The protocol was immunoSEQ multiplex PCR, while the TCRdb copy is restricted to in-frame clones and leaves out a portion. The DNA was the basis for D and trimming; V, J and clone size are from that table. The table has about 180,000 clones, 88% seen once. The specimen was peripheral blood. The source of this sequence is a woman in her thirties with acute or convalescent COVID-19. The J gene is TRBJ2-3, the V gene TRBV19; 9 bases align to TRBD2. The CDR3 nucleotides read TGTGCCAGTAGTATAGCGCTAGCGGGGAATACGCAGTATTTT. Residues: CASSIALAGNTQYF.